The 25 T cell receptor beta chains below come from one sample, sequenced in a study of blood T cell repertoires in COVID-19. TCRdb's copy holds only in-frame clones and misses some; the assay was immunoSEQ multiplex PCR. Among about 250,000 clones listed, more than 65% were seen once. Sequencing input: peripheral blood. Receptors originate from a person in their 70s with COVID-19, enrolled during active disease.

In its sample, this clone was seen once. The chain has TRBV5-8 and TRBJ1-5, with D possibly matching TRBD1 (6 bases). The CDR3 is 17 amino acids. CDR1 SGHTS and CDR2 YDEGEE come from the germline V gene. The germline V and J ends were trimmed by 2 bases and 0 bases, with 15 bases remaining between them. CDR3 sequence: CASSFIRGAYSNQPQHF. The DNA of the CDR3 is TGTGCCAGCAGCTTTATCAGGGGCGCTTATAGCAATCAGCCCCAGCATTTT.

This clone showed up just once. The rearrangement joins TRBV14 to TRBJ1-1; D might be TRBD1 (6 bases). The CDR3 totals 14 residues. With 4 bases removed from V and 2 bases from J, the gap between germline ends came to 11 bases. The germline V gene has CDR1 SGHDN and CDR2 FVKESK. The DNA of the CDR3 is TGTGCCAGCAGCCTACTAGGGGGAAACACTGAAGCTTTCTTT. It yields the protein CASSLLGGNTEAFF.

The chain couples TRBV5-1 to TRBJ2-5, with 8 nucleotides matching TRBD1. CDR3 length: 15 residues. Germline lookup yields CDR1 SGHRS and CDR2 YFSETQ. V was pared by 6 bases and J by 4 bases, with 11 bases of the junction left unmatched. The CDR3 reads CASTPTGAIAETQYF. For the CDR3, the DNA is TGCGCCAGCACCCCGACAGGGGCGATTGCAGAGACCCAGTACTTC.

The chain uses TRBV10-3 and TRBJ2-3; 8 bases line up with TRBD2. In germline, CDR1 is ENHRY, CDR2 SYGVKD. Trimming removed 1 base from V and 3 bases from J; junction bases left unmatched: 3. This CDR3 has 15 amino acids. The CDR3 region is CAISECAGGTDTQYF. The CDR3 DNA reads TGTGCCATCAGTGAGTGTGCGGGAGGAACAGATACGCAGTATTTT.

Comment on this clone: Additional DNA sequences in this sample encode the identical CDR3. This sequence joins TRBV19 and TRBJ2-5; 7 bases are a match to TRBD2. Trimming removed 4 bases from V and 5 bases from J; junction bases left unmatched: 4. This CDR3 comprises 13 residues. Per the germline V gene, CDR1 is LNHDA and CDR2 is SQIVND (reference sequence). The CDR3 sequence is CASSSGRGETQYF. CDR3 bases: TGTGCCAGTAGTAGCGGGAGAGGGGAGACCCAGTACTTC.

This chain connects TRBV11-2 to TRBJ1-1, with a possible D match to TRBD1 (6 bases). The CDR3 spans 14 residues. Germline loops: CDR1 SGHAT, CDR2 FQNNGV. Deletions cut 4 bases from V and 3 bases from J, with 12 bases between. CDR3 DNA: TGTGCCAGCAGCTGGCGTACAGGGTACACTGAAGCTTTCTTT. It codes for CASSWRTGYTEAFF.

This CDR3 is CASSVAPHTEAFF. The CDR3 DNA follows: TGTGCCAGCAGCGTAGCCCCACATACTGAAGCTTTCTTT. This chain connects TRBV9 to TRBJ1-1; no reliable D call. Trimming took off 0 bases at V and 5 bases at J, with 8 bases between the two ends. Looked up from germline, CDR1 is SGDLS and CDR2 is YYNGEE. The CDR3 runs 13 residues.

The chain combines TRBV9 with TRBJ1-1; TRBD1 matches at 8 bases. Per germline, CDR1 SGDLS and CDR2 YYNGEE. The CDR3 spans 14 residues. The junction had 5 bases not matched to a gene; V was cut back by 2 bases and J by 5 bases. CDR3 protein: CASSVGQVKTEAFF. The CDR3 nucleotides read TGTGCCAGCAGCGTGGGACAGGTTAAGACTGAAGCTTTCTTT.

The chain employs TRBV4-3 and TRBJ2-5; D unclear. Germline CDR1 reads LGHNA; CDR2 reads YSLEER. This CDR3 has 14 residues. V was pared by 0 bases and J by 5 bases, with 10 bases between. The CDR3: CASSQDQQSETQYF. The DNA for the CDR3 is TGCGCCAGCAGCCAAGATCAACAGTCGGAGACCCAGTACTTC.

V usage is TRBV9 and J usage is TRBJ2-5; 11 nucleotides agree with TRBD2. The germline V gene has CDR1 SGDLS and CDR2 YYNGEE. The length of the CDR3 is 14 residues. V trimming: 4 bases; J trimming: 4 bases; junction bases outside the gene matches: 3. DNA of the CDR3: TGTGCCAGCAGCATTGGACTAGCGGGAGAGACCCAGTACTTC. This sequence encodes CASSIGLAGETQYF.

Concerning this clone itself: Within the sample, other DNA sequences also encode this same CDR3. The CDR3 DNA is TGTGCCAGCAGTGAAGGGACAGCCTATGGCTACACCTTC. As protein: CASSEGTAYGYTF. The chain has TRBV2 and TRBJ1-2, with D possibly TRBD1 on 6 matching bases. Trimming cost V 1 base and J 4 bases, with 7 bases left between them. Germline CDR1 SNHLY, CDR2 FYNNEI. The CDR3 runs 13 residues.

This chain links TRBV19 with TRBJ2-1; 10 nucleotides agree with TRBD1. This CDR3 has 14 amino acids. V gave up 8 bases and J gave up 7 bases; unmatched junction bases: 8. The V gene's germline CDR1 is LNHDA and CDR2 SQIVND (reference sequence). CDR3 coding DNA: TGTGCCAGTGACGGACAGGGGGTTGGGAATGAGCAGTTCTTC. This sequence encodes CASDGQGVGNEQFF.

This clone was detected only a few times. The chain is built from TRBV30 and TRBJ2-7; tentative D call: TRBD1 (6 bases). The CDR3 is 13 residues long. V shed 5 bases and J shed 5 bases, with 16 bases lying between them. Per the germline V gene, CDR1 is GTSNPN and CDR2 is SVGIG (reference sequence). The CDR3 coding sequence is TGTGCCTGGGCAGGACAGCTCAGAAACGAGCAGTACTTC. Translating it yields CAWAGQLRNEQYF.

V gene TRBV6-4 combines with J gene TRBJ1-2, with D perhaps TRBD1 (5 bases). Germline CDR1 and CDR2: MRHNA and SNTAGT. The CDR3 is 13 residues long. The V gene lost 5 bases and the J gene lost 2 bases, with 9 bases spanning the gap. The CDR3 reads CASSPDTNYGYTF. In DNA, the CDR3 is TGTGCCAGCAGTCCGGACACAAACTATGGCTACACCTTC.

This clone was observed a single time. The rearrangement joins TRBV5-1 to TRBJ2-5, with no clear D. CDR3 size: 13 residues. V was pared by 2 bases and J by 1 base, with 6 bases between. Germline V lookup: CDR1 SGHRS, CDR2 YFSETQ. In nucleotides, the CDR3 is TGCGCCAGCAGCTTACAGCCCCAAGAGACCCAGTACTTC. Amino acid sequence: CASSLQPQETQYF. Full variable domain (rest looked up from reference TRBV5-1 and TRBJ2-5): KAGVTQTPRYLIKTRGQQVTLSCSPISGHRSVSWYQQTPGQGLQFLFEYFSETQRNKGNFPGRFSGRQFSNSRSEMNVSTLELGDSALYLCASSLQPQETQYFGPGTRLLVL.

This clone has a single count. Distinct nucleotide sequences in the sample also encode this CDR3. CDR3 in amino acids: CASRLPTGRYGYTF. Here the CDR3 DNA reads TGTGCCAGCAGACTACCGACAGGGCGCTATGGCTACACCTTC. V is TRBV28 and J is TRBJ1-2; TRBD1 matches at 7 bases. The ends lost 6 bases at V and 4 bases at J; junction bases unmatched: 8. The CDR3 spans 14 residues. The germline V gene encodes CDR1 MDHEN and CDR2 SYDVKM.

V is TRBV14 and J is TRBJ2-1; D gene ambiguous. The length of the CDR3 is 16 residues. V lost 2 bases and J 0 bases, leaving 11 bases between the germline ends. Looked up from germline, CDR1 is SGHDN and CDR2 is FVKESK. The CDR3 nucleotides are TGTGCCAGCAGCCAAAGAGGAAAAAGCTCCTACAATGAGCAGTTCTTC. The encoded protein is CASSQRGKSSYNEQFF.

This chain links TRBV4-3 with TRBJ2-7; 8 positions match TRBD2. Per the germline V gene, CDR1 is LGHNA and CDR2 is YSLEER. The CDR3 totals 14 residues. The V segment lost 3 bases and the J segment 3 bases; nucleotides outside the gene matches: 4. CDR3 loop: CASSQAGGGYEQYF. CDR3 DNA: TGCGCCAGCAGCCAGGCGGGGGGCGGCTACGAGCAGTACTTC.

The CDR3 loop reads CASRDRGDTIYF. The CDR3 DNA sequence: TGTGCCAGCAGAGACAGGGGAGACACCATATATTTT. V is TRBV7-9 and J is TRBJ1-3; 8 nucleotides match TRBD1. With 6 bases clipped from V and 8 bases from J, the junction kept 3 bases outside the gene matches. The CDR3 extends over 12 amino acids. Looked up from germline, CDR1 is SEHNR and CDR2 is FQNEAQ (reference sequence). The full variable domain, its missing parts supplied by reference TRBV7-9 and TRBJ1-3, is DTGVSQNPRHKITKRGQNVTFRCDPISEHNRLYWYRQTLGQGPEFLTYFQNEAQLEKSRLLSDRFSAERPKGSFSTLEIQRTEQGDSAMYLCASRDRGDTIYFGEGSWLTVV.

This clone came up once. V and J are TRBV9 and TRBJ2-1, with 8 bases aligning to TRBD2. Germline lookup yields CDR1 SGDLS and CDR2 YYNGEE. The V gene end was trimmed by 0 bases and the J gene end by 0 bases; junction bases not matched to a gene: 2. This CDR3 spans 16 amino acids. CDR3 nucleotide sequence: TGTGCCAGCAGCGTAGGGGGGACTAGCTCCTACAATGAGCAGTTCTTC. Its translation: CASSVGGTSSYNEQFF.

This chain links TRBV7-9 with TRBJ2-3; 9 bases match TRBD1. The V segment lost 11 bases and the J segment 4 bases; nucleotides outside the gene matches: 7. The V gene's germline CDR1 is SEHNR and CDR2 FQNEAQ (reference sequence). The CDR3 covers 13 residues. The chain's CDR3 is CAVRTGASDTQYF. In DNA form, the CDR3 reads TGTGCCGTCCGGACAGGGGCGTCAGATACGCAGTATTTT.

This chain joins TRBV6-5 and TRBJ2-2, with D maybe TRBD2 (6 bases). V lost 7 bases and J 5 bases, leaving 14 bases between the germline ends. This CDR3 contains 14 residues. CDR1 is MNHEY, CDR2 SVGAGI, per germline. CDR3 in DNA: TGTGCCAGCAAGGGACTTCTCCTTACCGGGGAGCTGTTTTTT. This sequence encodes CASKGLLLTGELFF.

This clone was seen a few times. The V gene is TRBV7-9, the J gene TRBJ2-5; weak D call: TRBD2 (6 bases). The CDR3 has 15 residues. Deletions cut 2 bases from V and 5 bases from J, with 15 bases between. CDR1 and CDR2 (germline): SEHNR, FQNEAQ (reference sequence). The CDR3 reads CASSLRRGFNETQYF. The DNA of the CDR3 is TGTGCCAGCAGCTTAAGGCGGGGATTTAACGAGACCCAGTACTTC. The entire variable domain, with the rest obtained from reference TRBV7-9 and TRBJ2-5, is as follows: DTGVSQNPRHKITKRGQNVTFRCDPISEHNRLYWYRQTLGQGPEFLTYFQNEAQLEKSRLLSDRFSAERPKGSFSTLEIQRTEQGDSAMYLCASSLRRGFNETQYFGPGTRLLVL.

Regarding this clone: The same CDR3 arises from other DNA sequences in this sample as well. The genes are TRBV30 and TRBJ2-1, with 7 bases fitting TRBD2. This CDR3 has 15 residues. Looked up from germline, CDR1 is GTSNPN and CDR2 is SVGIG (reference sequence). The junction had 3 bases not matched to a gene; V was cut back by 0 bases and J by 1 base. CDR3 sequence reads: CAWSVGGSSYNEQFF. CDR3 coding DNA: TGTGCCTGGAGTGTCGGCGGGAGTTCCTACAATGAGCAGTTCTTC.

The chain is built from TRBV3-1 (or the pseudogene TRBV3-2) and TRBJ2-1; TRBD2 matches at 7 bases. Trimming cost V 4 bases and J 8 bases; bases outside gene matches: 8. This CDR3 is 14 amino acids long. From germline, CDR1 is LGHDT and CDR2 YNNKEL (reference sequence). Here the CDR3 DNA reads TGTGCCAGCAGCCTCCAGCTAGCGGCTCATGAGCAGTTCTTC. Its protein is CASSLQLAAHEQFF.